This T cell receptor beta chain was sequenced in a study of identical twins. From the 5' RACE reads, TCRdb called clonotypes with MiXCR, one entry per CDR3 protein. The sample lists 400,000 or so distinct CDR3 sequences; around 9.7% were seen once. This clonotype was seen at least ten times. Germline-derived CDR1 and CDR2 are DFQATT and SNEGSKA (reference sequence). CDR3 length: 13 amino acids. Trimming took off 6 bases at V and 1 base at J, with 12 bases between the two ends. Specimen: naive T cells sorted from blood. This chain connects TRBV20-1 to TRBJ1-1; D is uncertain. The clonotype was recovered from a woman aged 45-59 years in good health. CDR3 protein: CSAPVAGNTEAFF. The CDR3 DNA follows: TGCAGTGCCCCGGTTGCGGGGAACACTGAAGCTTTCTTT.